Listed here are 21 T cell receptor beta chains from one sample, sequenced in a study of identical twins. TCRdb re-called the 5' RACE reads through MiXCR, storing one row per CDR3 protein. The table has 1.5 million to 2 million distinct CDR3 sequences, roughly 35% seen once. Source material: cord blood. Receptors originate from a newborn girl in good health.

This clonotype was seen ten or more times. The chain joins TRBV20-1 to TRBJ2-7; 8 bases align to TRBD2. Germline loops: CDR1 DFQATT, CDR2 SNEGSKA (reference sequence). Unmatched junction bases numbered 3, after V lost 5 bases and J lost 3 bases. The CDR3 has 12 amino acids. CDR3 in amino acids: CSASGTSYEQYF. The CDR3 DNA reads as TGCAGTGCTTCCGGGACTAGCTACGAGCAGTACTTC.

The chain recombines TRBV6-5 with TRBJ2-3; 14 positions agree with TRBD2. The germline V gene has CDR1 MNHEY and CDR2 SVGAGI. V trimming: 6 bases; J trimming: 3 bases; junction bases outside the gene matches: 5. The CDR3 spans 16 residues. The CDR3 loop is CASRLGLAGATDTQYF. The CDR3 DNA reads TGTGCCAGCAGACTGGGACTAGCGGGAGCTACAGATACGCAGTATTTT.

This clonotype occurred a few times. The V and J genes are TRBV27 and TRBJ1-4, with 7 bases matching TRBD1. Germline-derived CDR1 and CDR2 are MNHEY and SMNVEV (reference sequence). This CDR3 has 12 amino acids. Trimming took 8 bases from V and 7 from J; bases not matched to a gene: 4. Written as DNA, the CDR3 is TGTGCCAGCTCGGGACAGCTTGAAAAACTGTTTTTT. Amino acids: CASSGQLEKLFF.

In regard to this clonotype: Its ends do not fully match the called genes, so a read error is possible. The chain employs TRBV20-1 and TRBJ2-1, with a possible D match to TRBD2 (5 bases). CDR1 and CDR2 (germline): DFQATT, SNEGSKA (reference sequence). The CDR3 length is 11 residues. CDR3 DNA sequence: TGTAGCGCTAGACGGGGAGAGACCCAGTTCTTC. Protein: CSARRGETQFF.

On this clonotype: The junction and the germline gene differ at one end; a read error may be behind it. The chain links TRBV12-3 or TRBV12-4 to TRBJ2-3; D is possibly TRBD2 (5 bases). The CDR3 runs to 14 residues. This CDR3 is CAGSSGGLTDTQYF. In DNA, the CDR3 is TGTGCCGGCAGTTCTGGCGGGCTCACAGATACGCAGTATTTT.

This clonotype showed up just a few times. J is TRBJ1-4 and V is TRBV20-1; TRBD1 aligns across 8 bases. V lost 0 bases to trimming and J lost 7 bases; unmatched junction nucleotides: 7. Germline loops: CDR1 DFQATT, CDR2 SNEGSKA (reference sequence). This CDR3 spans 15 amino acids. The chain's CDR3 is CSARDRSTGAEKLFF. The CDR3 DNA reads as TGCAGTGCTAGAGATCGCTCGACAGGGGCTGAAAAACTGTTTTTT.

The V and J genes are TRBV29-1 and TRBJ2-5; D ambiguous. This CDR3 spans 13 amino acids. V was trimmed by 1 base and J by 11 bases, leaving 17 bases between them. From germline, CDR1 is SQVTM and CDR2 ANQGSEA. CDR3 protein: CSVEGPGQTEQYF. The CDR3 bases are TGCAGCGTTGAAGGGCCCGGCCAAACTGAGCAGTACTTC.

This clonotype has just a few counts. V and J are TRBV6-6 and TRBJ1-5; no firm D call. CDR1 and CDR2 (germline): MNHNY, SVGAGI (reference sequence). Trimming left V 7 bases short and J 0 bases short, with 13 bases between. There are 15 residues in the CDR3. CDR3 sequence (DNA): TGTGCCAGCAACATCGCCTCTTATAGCAATCAGCCCCAGCATTTT. This encodes CASNIASYSNQPQHF.

The chain recombines TRBV20-1 with TRBJ2-7; D unclear. CDR3 length equals 12 residues. V lost 3 bases and J 7 bases, leaving 13 bases between the germline ends. Germline V gene data show CDR1 as DFQATT and CDR2 as SNEGSKA (reference sequence). The CDR3 protein is CSARPPQDEQYF. For the CDR3, the DNA is TGCAGTGCTAGGCCCCCCCAGGATGAGCAGTACTTC.

This chain joins TRBV6-1 and TRBJ1-4; D is unclear. Trimming cost V 8 bases and J 7 bases, with 17 bases left between them. This CDR3 has 14 residues. CDR1 is MNHNS and CDR2 is SASEGT in the germline V gene. CDR3 protein: CASDTPRRGEKLFF. In DNA form, the CDR3 reads TGTGCCAGCGATACTCCGCGGCGGGGTGAAAAACTGTTTTTT.

A few counts support this clonotype. The gene calls are TRBV11-2 and TRBJ1-2; D uncertain. The germline V gene has CDR1 SGHAT and CDR2 FQNNGV. This CDR3 comprises 14 residues. V was clipped by 5 bases and J by 4 bases, with 14 bases between them. CDR3 coding DNA: TGTGCCAGCAGCCCTACCAGGAAAACCTATGGCTACACCTTC. Protein product: CASSPTRKTYGYTF.

A few counts support this clonotype. This sequence joins TRBV29-1 and TRBJ1-5, with D possibly matching TRBD1 (5 bases). The CDR3 runs 13 residues. Germline V lookup: CDR1 SQVTM, CDR2 ANQGSEA. Trimming took off 4 bases at V and 3 bases at J, with 10 bases between the two ends. This CDR3 reads CSVAEGANQPQHF. The CDR3 coding sequence is TGCAGCGTTGCTGAAGGGGCCAATCAGCCCCAGCATTTT.

This clonotype was counted between two and nine times. The rearrangement links TRBV5-1 to TRBJ2-5; 8 bases are shared with TRBD1. The V segment lost 4 bases and the J segment 0 bases; nucleotides outside the gene matches: 5. The CDR3 covers 15 residues. Germline loops: CDR1 SGHRS, CDR2 YFSETQ. The CDR3 DNA is TGCGCCAGCAGCCCTAGGACAGGGTACCAAGAGACCCAGTACTTC. This encodes CASSPRTGYQETQYF. The variable domain in full, with the rest retrieved from reference TRBV5-1 and TRBJ2-5, is KAGVTQTPRYLIKTRGQQVTLSCSPISGHRSVSWYQQTPGQGLQFLFEYFSETQRNKGNFPGRFSGRQFSNSRSEMNVSTLELGDSALYLCASSPRTGYQETQYFGPGTRLLVL.

V is TRBV10-1 and J is TRBJ2-7, with a tentative D call TRBD1 (5 bases). Germline V gene data show CDR1 as WNHNN and CDR2 as SYGVQD (reference sequence). The CDR3 contains 14 residues. Trimming stripped 0 bases from V and 1 base from J, with 7 bases between. CDR3 residues: CASSESDTSYEQYF. For the CDR3, the DNA is TGCGCCAGCAGTGAGTCGGACACTTCCTACGAGCAGTACTTC.

This rearrangement joins TRBV10-1 to TRBJ2-1; no reliable D call. With 5 bases removed from V and 6 bases from J, the gap between germline ends came to 11 bases. The CDR3 loop spans 13 amino acids. Germline CDR1 WNHNN, CDR2 SYGVQD (reference sequence). The CDR3 region is CASSHTTGNEQFF. The CDR3 DNA is TGCGCCAGCAGTCACACAACGGGCAATGAGCAGTTCTTC.

Only a few counts were recorded for this clonotype. The chain combines TRBV5-1 with TRBJ2-7; D unclear. Trimming stripped 0 bases from V and 0 bases from J, with 13 bases between. This CDR3 is built from 16 residues. Germline V lookup: CDR1 SGHRS, CDR2 YFSETQ. The CDR3 loop is CASSLGPPLSSYEQYF. The CDR3 bases are TGCGCCAGCAGCTTGGGGCCTCCGCTTAGCTCCTACGAGCAGTACTTC. Complete variable domain (other parts from reference TRBV5-1 and TRBJ2-7): KAGVTQTPRYLIKTRGQQVTLSCSPISGHRSVSWYQQTPGQGLQFLFEYFSETQRNKGNFPGRFSGRQFSNSRSEMNVSTLELGDSALYLCASSLGPPLSSYEQYFGPGTRLTVT.

This clonotype was detected a few times. J is TRBJ2-1 and V is TRBV27; D might be TRBD2 (5 bases). CDR3 length equals 14 residues. Trimming took 4 bases from V and 7 from J, leaving 14 bases between them. CDR1 and CDR2 from the germline V gene are MNHEY and SMNVEV (reference sequence). The CDR3 here is CASSSRPTINEQFF. The CDR3 DNA is TGTGCCAGCAGTTCTCGACCGACTATTAATGAGCAGTTCTTC.

In the case of this clonotype: A read error may explain this, as a much larger clone is one base away. This chain connects TRBV5-1 to TRBJ2-7, with D hard to call. The germline V gene has CDR1 SGHRS and CDR2 YFSETQ. V shed 0 bases and J shed 7 bases, with 14 bases lying between them. The CDR3 spans 14 residues. The CDR3 loop is CASSLAAINNEQYF. CDR3 nucleotides: TGCGCCAGCAGCTTGGCAGCTATTAACAATGAGCAGTACTTC.

In this sample, this clonotype turned up a few times. The germline gene is not matched at one end of the junction; a read error may be the cause. V gene TRBV27 combines with J gene TRBJ1-2, with D possibly matching TRBD1 (6 bases). CDR3 length: 17 residues. Looked up from germline, CDR1 is MNHEY and CDR2 is SMNVEV (reference sequence). The CDR3 bases are TGTGCCAGCAGTTTAGGGGGTCACAGGGAGGAATTCTATGGTTACACCTTC. Its translation: CASSLGGHREEFYGYTF.

This clonotype has just a few counts. This chain links TRBV20-1 with TRBJ1-2; 9 nucleotides agree with TRBD1. CDR3 size: 11 residues. Germline CDR1 DFQATT, CDR2 SNEGSKA (reference sequence). V was clipped by 5 bases and J by 8 bases; unmatched bases: 3. This chain's CDR3 is CSAADRGGYTF. The CDR3 DNA sequence: TGCAGTGCTGCGGACAGGGGAGGCTACACCTTC.

This clonotype was found a few times. The CDR3 DNA sequence: TGTGCCAGCAAATGGAGCTCCTATAATTCACCCCTCCACTTT. It specifies CASKWSSYNSPLHF. V is TRBV12-3 or TRBV12-4 and J is TRBJ1-6; D not resolved. The V gene lost 7 bases and the J gene lost 0 bases, with 7 bases spanning the gap. This CDR3 is built from 14 residues.